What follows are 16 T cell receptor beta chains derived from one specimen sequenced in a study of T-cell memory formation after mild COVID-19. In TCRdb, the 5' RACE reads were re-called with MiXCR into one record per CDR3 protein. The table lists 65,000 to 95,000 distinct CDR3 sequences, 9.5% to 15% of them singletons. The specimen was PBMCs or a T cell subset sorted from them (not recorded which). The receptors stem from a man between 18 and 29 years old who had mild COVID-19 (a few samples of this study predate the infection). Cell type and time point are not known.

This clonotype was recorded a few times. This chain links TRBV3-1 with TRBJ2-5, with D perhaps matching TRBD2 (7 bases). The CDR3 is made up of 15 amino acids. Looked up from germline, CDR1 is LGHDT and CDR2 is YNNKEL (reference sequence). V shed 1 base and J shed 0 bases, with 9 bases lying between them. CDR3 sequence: CASSQAGGDQETQYF. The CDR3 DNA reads TGTGCCAGCAGCCAAGCGGGGGGCGACCAAGAGACCCAGTACTTC.

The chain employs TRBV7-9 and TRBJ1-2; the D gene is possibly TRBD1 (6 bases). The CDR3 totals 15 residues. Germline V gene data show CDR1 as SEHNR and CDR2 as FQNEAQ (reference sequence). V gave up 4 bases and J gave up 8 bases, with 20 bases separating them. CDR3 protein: CASSSVSHRVDGYTF. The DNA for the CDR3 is TGTGCCAGCAGCTCCGTCTCTCACAGGGTCGACGGCTACACCTTC. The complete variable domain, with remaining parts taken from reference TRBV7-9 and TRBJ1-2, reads DTGVSQNPRHKITKRGQNVTFRCDPISEHNRLYWYRQTLGQGPEFLTYFQNEAQLEKSRLLSDRFSAERPKGSFSTLEIQRTEQGDSAMYLCASSSVSHRVDGYTFGSGTRLTVV.

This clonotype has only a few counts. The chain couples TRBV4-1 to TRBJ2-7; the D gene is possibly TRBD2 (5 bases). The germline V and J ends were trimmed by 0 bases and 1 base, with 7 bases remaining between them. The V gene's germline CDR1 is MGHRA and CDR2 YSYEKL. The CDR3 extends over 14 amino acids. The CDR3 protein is CASSQDRGSYEQYV. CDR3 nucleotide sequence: TGCGCCAGCAGCCAAGATAGAGGGTCCTACGAGCAGTACGTC.

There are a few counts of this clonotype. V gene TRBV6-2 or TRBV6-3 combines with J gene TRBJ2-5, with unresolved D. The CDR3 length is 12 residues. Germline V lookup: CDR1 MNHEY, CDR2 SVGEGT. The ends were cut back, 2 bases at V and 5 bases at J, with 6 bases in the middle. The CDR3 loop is CASSYVLETQYF. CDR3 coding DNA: TGTGCCAGCAGTTACGTTCTCGAGACCCAGTACTTC.

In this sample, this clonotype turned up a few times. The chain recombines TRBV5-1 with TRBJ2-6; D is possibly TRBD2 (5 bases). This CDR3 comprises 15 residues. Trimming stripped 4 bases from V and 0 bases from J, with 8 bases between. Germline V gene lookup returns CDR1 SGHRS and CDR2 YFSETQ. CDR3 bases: TGCGCCAGCAGCCGACGGGACTCTGGGGCCAACGTCCTGACTTTC. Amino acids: CASSRRDSGANVLTF. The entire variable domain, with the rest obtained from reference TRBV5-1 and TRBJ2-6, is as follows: KAGVTQTPRYLIKTRGQQVTLSCSPISGHRSVSWYQQTPGQGLQFLFEYFSETQRNKGNFPGRFSGRQFSNSRSEMNVSTLELGDSALYLCASSRRDSGANVLTFGAGSRLTVL.

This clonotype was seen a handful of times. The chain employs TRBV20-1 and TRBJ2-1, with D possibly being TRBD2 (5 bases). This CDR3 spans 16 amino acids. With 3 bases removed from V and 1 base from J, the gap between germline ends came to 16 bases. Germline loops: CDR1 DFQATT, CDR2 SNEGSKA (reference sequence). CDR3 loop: CSASGEFRGSYNEQFF. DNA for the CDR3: TGCAGTGCTAGTGGAGAGTTTCGGGGATCCTACAATGAGCAGTTCTTC.

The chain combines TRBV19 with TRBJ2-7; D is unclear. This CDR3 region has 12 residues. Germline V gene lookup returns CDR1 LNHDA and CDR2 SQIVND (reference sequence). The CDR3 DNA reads TGTCGGTCGTGGAGAGACTCCTACGAGCAGTACTTC. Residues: CRSWRDSYEQYF.

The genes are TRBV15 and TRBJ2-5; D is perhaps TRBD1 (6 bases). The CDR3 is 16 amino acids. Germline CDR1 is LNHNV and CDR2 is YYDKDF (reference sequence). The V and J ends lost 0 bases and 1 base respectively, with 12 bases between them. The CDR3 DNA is TGTGCCACCAGCAGAGAGGGGGCGCTTTCCCAAGAGACCCAGTACTTC. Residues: CATSREGALSQETQYF.

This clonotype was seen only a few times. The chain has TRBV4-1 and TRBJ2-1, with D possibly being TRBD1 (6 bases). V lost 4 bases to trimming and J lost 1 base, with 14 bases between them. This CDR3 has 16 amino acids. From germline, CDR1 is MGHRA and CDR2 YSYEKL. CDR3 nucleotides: TGCGCCAGCAGCCTTACAGGGTCGCAGTCCTACAATGAGCAGTTCTTC. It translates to CASSLTGSQSYNEQFF.

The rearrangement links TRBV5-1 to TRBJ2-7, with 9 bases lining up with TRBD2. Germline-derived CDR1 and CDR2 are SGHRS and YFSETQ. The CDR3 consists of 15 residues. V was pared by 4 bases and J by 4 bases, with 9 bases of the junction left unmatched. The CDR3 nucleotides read TGCGCCAGCAGCCCGCGCAGGACTAGCGAGTACGAGCAGTACTTC. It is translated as CASSPRRTSEYEQYF.

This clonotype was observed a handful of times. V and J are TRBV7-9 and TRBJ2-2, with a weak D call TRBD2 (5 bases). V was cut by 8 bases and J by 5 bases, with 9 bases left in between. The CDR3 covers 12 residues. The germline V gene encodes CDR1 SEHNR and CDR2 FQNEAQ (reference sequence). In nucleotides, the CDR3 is TGTGCCAGCCTTTCGGGGACCGGGGAGCTGTTTTTT. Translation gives CASLSGTGELFF.

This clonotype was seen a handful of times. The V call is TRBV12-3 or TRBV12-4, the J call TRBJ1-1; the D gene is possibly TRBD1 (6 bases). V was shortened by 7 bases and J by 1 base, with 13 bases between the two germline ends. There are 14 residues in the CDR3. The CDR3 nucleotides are TGTGCCAGCACCCCCGAACAGGGGAACACTGAAGCTTTCTTT. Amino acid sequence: CASTPEQGNTEAFF.

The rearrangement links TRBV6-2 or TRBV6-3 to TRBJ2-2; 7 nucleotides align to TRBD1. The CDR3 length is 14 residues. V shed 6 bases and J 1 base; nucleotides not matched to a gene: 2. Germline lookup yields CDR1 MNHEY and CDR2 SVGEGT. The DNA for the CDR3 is TGTGCCAGCAGAGGGACAGAGAACACCGGGGAGCTGTTTTTT. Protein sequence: CASRGTENTGELFF.

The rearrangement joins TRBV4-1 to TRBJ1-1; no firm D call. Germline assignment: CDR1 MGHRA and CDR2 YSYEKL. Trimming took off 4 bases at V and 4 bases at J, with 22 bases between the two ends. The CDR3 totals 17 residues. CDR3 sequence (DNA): TGCGCCAGCAGCCGAAGTGGGGTTTTCTTCGTGCGCACTGAAGCTTTCTTT. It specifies CASSRSGVFFVRTEAFF.

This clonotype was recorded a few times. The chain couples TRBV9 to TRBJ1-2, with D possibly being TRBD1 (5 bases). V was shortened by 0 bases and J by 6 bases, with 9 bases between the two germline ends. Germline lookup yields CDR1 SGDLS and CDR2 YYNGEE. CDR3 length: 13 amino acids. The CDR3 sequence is CASSVGGGDGYTF. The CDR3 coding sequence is TGTGCCAGCAGCGTAGGGGGCGGTGATGGCTACACCTTC.

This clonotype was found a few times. For the CDR3, the DNA is TGTGCCAGCAGCTCGATGGGGGCCGATGAGCAGTTCTTC. This sequence encodes CASSSMGADEQFF. The genes are TRBV7-2 and TRBJ2-1; the D gene is possibly TRBD1 (6 bases). Per germline, CDR1 SGHTA and CDR2 FQGNSA. This CDR3 contains 13 residues. Trimming removed 4 bases at V and 8 bases at J, with 12 bases between.